This T cell receptor (beta chain) was observed in a study of cytotoxic CD8 clonotypes in ibrutinib-treated CLL. On the study more broadly: Response samples were obtained once patients had received a median 12 months of treatment, range 6 to 36. Mean productive templates were around 260,000; mean productive rearrangements were over 80,000. Findings and caveats of the study: At the start, clonality exceeded age-matched healthy donors and followed circulating CD8+ T-cell counts.

About this clone itself: The antigen remains unidentified.

Assay used: immunoSEQ multiplex PCR; TCRdb lists only in-frame clones, some missing. The sample has 200,000 to 250,000 clones, about four fifths seen once. The CDR3 covers 14 residues. Losses at the gene ends were 5 bases for V and 12 bases for J; bases not matched to a gene: 12. CDR1 and CDR2 (germline): MNHNY, SVGAGI (reference sequence). Sequencing used PBMCs, obtained after 12 months of ibrutinib treatment. The chain uses TRBV6-6 and TRBJ2-1; TRBD1 aligns across 8 bases. The source of this sequence is a human donor with chronic lymphocytic leukemia. The CDR3 region is CASSPRTGWVSQFF. CDR3 DNA: TGTGCCAGCAGTCCGCGGACAGGGTGGGTATCGCAGTTCTTC.